These 5 T cell receptor beta chains originate from one sample sequenced in a study of cytotoxic CD8 clonotypes in ibrutinib-treated CLL. The repertoire was sequenced with immunoSEQ multiplex PCR; TCRdb's copy has only in-frame clones and lacks some. The sample yields approximately 210,000 clones, about two thirds seen once. The sequences come from PBMCs, collected after 24 months of ibrutinib treatment. These receptors all stem from a human donor with chronic lymphocytic leukemia.

The genes are TRBV5-1 and TRBJ2-7; 8 bases are a match to TRBD1. The J segment lost 0 bases and the V segment lost 0 bases, leaving 8 bases of the junction unmatched. This CDR3 has 17 residues. From germline, CDR1 is SGHRS and CDR2 YFSETQ. The CDR3 is CASSLGTGKAGSYEQYF. The CDR3 nucleotides are TGCGCCAGCAGCTTGGGGACAGGGAAAGCAGGCTCCTACGAGCAGTACTTC.

This clone was picked up a small number of times. This chain connects TRBV6-1 to TRBJ2-3; 8 nucleotides agree with TRBD2. Germline CDR1 reads MNHNS; CDR2 reads SASEGT. V lost 7 bases and J lost 1; bases outside the gene matches: 4. The CDR3 sequence is 14 residues long. For the CDR3, the DNA is TGTGCCAGCAAAACTAGCGGACGCACAGATACGCAGTATTTT. It yields the protein CASKTSGRTDTQYF.

This chain joins TRBV29-1 and TRBJ1-2; 7 bases fit TRBD1. Per the germline V gene, CDR1 is SQVTM and CDR2 is ANQGSEA. Trimming cost V 4 bases and J 3 bases; bases outside gene matches: 5. The CDR3 covers 13 residues. The CDR3 protein is CSVARGIDYGYTF. The DNA for the CDR3 is TGCAGCGTTGCCAGGGGGATTGACTATGGCTACACCTTC.

The rearrangement joins TRBV2 to TRBJ2-5, with D possibly matching TRBD1 (5 bases). V was clipped by 6 bases and J by 12 bases, with 17 bases between them. The CDR3 has 12 amino acids. Germline V gene sequence: CDR1 SNHLY, CDR2 FYNNEI. In DNA, the CDR3 is TGTGCCAGCAGCTTGTCCGTAGACAGCAAGTACTTC. Its protein is CASSLSVDSKYF.

Worth noting for this clone: Other DNA sequences within the sample encode an identical CDR3. Here the CDR3 reads CASSSVNTEAFF. The CDR3 nucleotides are TGTGCCAGCAGTTCTGTAAACACTGAAGCTTTCTTT. The chain couples TRBV28 to TRBJ1-1; D gene ambiguous. The CDR3 length is 12 residues. V gave up 4 bases and J gave up 2 bases, with 5 bases separating them. Germline V lookup: CDR1 MDHEN, CDR2 SYDVKM.